Reported below is one T cell receptor (beta chain). Original analysis: Estimated nucleated cell counts came from reference gene primer amplification. Libraries were prepared by immunoSEQ multiplex PCR; TCRdb keeps only in-frame clonotypes and omits some of them. Clonal size and the V and J genes are those of that table, whereas D and trimming came from the DNA. The sample gives a few hundred thousand clones, around nine tenths of which show up once; roughly a tenth is in the top ten. The data were taken from a study of blood T cell repertoires in COVID-19. The CDR3 has 15 amino acids. From germline, CDR1 is KGHSH and CDR2 LQKENI. The junction had 3 bases not matched to a gene; V was cut back by 2 bases and J by 2 bases. Cohorts were assigned according to the clinical history that participants reported.

This clonotype was sampled from a woman in her fifties or sixties who had recovered from COVID-19. The J gene is TRBJ1-3, the V gene TRBV18; 7 bases line up with TRBD1. The sample taken for sequencing was PBMCs or T cells enriched from blood (not recorded which). The CDR3 DNA follows: TGTGCCAGCTCACCAGGGACAGTGGCTGGAAACACCATATATTTT. This sequence encodes CASSPGTVAGNTIYF.